The 8 T cell receptor beta chains given below trace back to one sample, sequenced in a study of shared clonotypes between healthy human individuals. Repertoires were generated with immunoSEQ multiplex PCR, while TCRdb's copy carries only in-frame clones and drops some. Of approximately 1.4 million clones in the sample, approximately 98% were seen once. Sequenced: naive CD4+ T cells sorted from blood. Subset in this sample: CD45RA+ positively selected. The receptor set was obtained from a man aged 25 to 40 in good health.

About this clone: This sample also contains other DNA sequences that code for the same CDR3. The chain is built from TRBV5-6 and TRBJ2-2; no clear D. CDR3 size: 12 residues. CDR1 and CDR2 from the germline V gene are SGHDT and YYEEEE. V dropped 4 bases and J dropped 1 base, with 2 bases sitting between them. The CDR3 reads CASSRNTGELFF. The CDR3 DNA is TGTGCCAGCAGCAGGAACACCGGGGAGCTGTTTTTT.

The genes are TRBV21-1 and TRBJ2-4; TRBD1, the table's D call, was not compared with the DNA. TRBV21-1 is a listed pseudogene. This CDR3 comprises 17 residues. The CDR3 is CASSARTGDRSKNIQYF. Written as DNA, the CDR3 is TGTGCCAGCAGCGCTCGAACAGGGGATCGCTCCAAAAACATTCAGTACTTC.

The chain carries TRBV9 and TRBJ2-7; D is unresolved. The CDR3 sequence is 15 residues long. V gave up 0 bases and J gave up 0 bases, with 10 bases separating them. Germline values: CDR1 SGDLS, CDR2 YYNGEE. CDR3 residues: CASSVGATNSYEQYF. CDR3 bases: TGTGCCAGCAGCGTAGGGGCGACCAACTCCTACGAGCAGTACTTC.

This clone was seen just once. The chain uses TRBV19 and TRBJ2-5; tentatively, D is TRBD1 (6 bases). The germline CDR1 and CDR2 sequences are LNHDA and SQIVND (reference sequence). The CDR3 covers 17 residues. The V end lost 9 bases, the J end lost 2 bases, and 25 bases lay between the germline ends. CDR3 sequence reads: CARNPGNSGEEQETQYF. As DNA, the CDR3 is TGTGCCAGGAATCCGGGAAATTCAGGGGAAGAACAAGAGACCCAGTACTTC.

CDR3 bases: TGTGCCAGTAGTCCCTGGACAGGGTTTCGGGAAGAGACCCAGTACTTC. This gives the protein CASSPWTGFREETQYF. V usage is TRBV19 and J usage is TRBJ2-5, with 8 positions matching TRBD1. Unmatched junction bases numbered 11, after V lost 5 bases and J lost 3 bases. This CDR3 region has 16 residues. Germline loops: CDR1 LNHDA, CDR2 SQIVND (reference sequence).

The chain uses TRBV9 and TRBJ1-5; the D is unclear. V dropped 0 bases and J dropped 1 base, with 11 bases sitting between them. From germline, CDR1 is SGDLS and CDR2 YYNGEE. There are 16 residues in the CDR3. In DNA form, the CDR3 reads TGTGCCAGCAGCGTAGTCATCCTAGACAGCAATCAGCCCCAGCATTTT. Translating gives CASSVVILDSNQPQHF.

This chain uses TRBV5-1 with TRBJ2-1; 9 bases are a match to TRBD2. The CDR3 consists of 16 residues. V shed 3 bases, J shed 6 bases, and the junction held 10 bases outside the gene matches. CDR1 and CDR2 (germline): SGHRS, YFSETQ. The chain's CDR3 is CASSSPAGGLGNEQFF. The CDR3 region has the DNA TGCGCCAGCAGCTCCCCAGCGGGAGGATTAGGCAATGAGCAGTTCTTC.

The chain couples TRBV11-2 to TRBJ2-2; 9 bases match TRBD1. This CDR3 is 14 amino acids long. Germline V lookup: CDR1 SGHAT, CDR2 FQNNGV. V lost 5 bases to trimming and J lost 4 bases; unmatched junction nucleotides: 2. The CDR3 here is CASSAGQGTGELFF. The CDR3 DNA follows: TGTGCCAGCAGCGCGGGACAGGGCACCGGGGAGCTGTTTTTT.